Included here is one T cell receptor (beta chain) sequence, with context. Germline CDR1 reads SGHDT; CDR2 reads YYEEEE. V lost 1 base and J 3 bases, leaving 10 bases between the germline ends. This CDR3 is 15 amino acids long. Libraries were prepared by immunoSEQ multiplex PCR; TCRdb keeps only in-frame clonotypes and omits some of them. The sample shows tens of thousands of clones, about 81% of them seen only once. This record belongs to a study of OX40 agonist ivuxolimab in advanced cancers. Study as a whole: Participants, around 80% male, averaged roughly 60 years of age, ranging from roughly 20 to 85.

The sample here was CD4+ or CD8+ T cells sorted from blood, taken in a trial of the OX40 agonist ivuxolimab. V usage is TRBV5-6 and J usage is TRBJ2-2; D not certain. This TCR was recovered from an adult with an advanced solid tumor such as melanoma, head and neck, liver or kidney cancer. The CDR3 DNA follows: TGTGCCAGCAGCTTGTTGCCAGAGGACACCGGGGAGCTGTTTTTT. Residues: CASSLLPEDTGELFF.